These T cell receptor beta chains were read from a single sample in a study of T cell changes during pregnancy in multiple sclerosis. Using immunoSEQ multiplex PCR, the repertoire was profiled, and TCRdb retains in-frame clones only, with some absent. The table shows approximately 130,000 clones, with about 95% occurring only once. Sequenced here: peripheral blood, sampled after pregnancy. These receptors were obtained from a female donor with multiple sclerosis, enrolled in a pregnancy study. The CDR3 runs from the conserved cysteine through the conserved F or W. D genes are given only for firm matches. Clone size is shown for a subset of rows, as once, few, many or a class of expanded clone.

size: NA
length: 13
D: NA
V: TRBV7-2
J: TRBJ2-7
DNA: TGTGCCAGCAGCTTCGGACTCCTCTACGAGCAGTACTTC
CDR3: CASSFGLLYEQYF

size: NA
length: 19
D: NA
V: TRBV7-9
J: TRBJ1-2
DNA: TGTGCCAGCAGCTCTCAGAGGAGGGGAGGGATCCCCTGGCGGTATGGCTACACCTTC
CDR3: CASSSQRRGGIPWRYGYTF

size: NA
length: 11
D: NA
V: TRBV7-2
J: TRBJ1-2
DNA: TGTGCCAGCAGCCGGGAGCAAGGCTACACCTTC
CDR3: CASSREQGYTF

size: NA
length: 15
D: TRBD1
V: TRBV11-3
J: TRBJ2-7
DNA: TGTGCCAGCAGCTTAGCGCCGGGACAGGTCTACGAGCAGTACTTC
CDR3: CASSLAPGQVYEQYF

size: once
length: 18
D: TRBD1
V: TRBV27
J: TRBJ2-7
DNA: TGTGCCAGCAGTTTAGGGATAGGGGGCTCGCTTAGCTCCTACGAGCAGTACTTC
CDR3: CASSLGIGGSLSSYEQYF

size: NA
length: 11
D: NA
V: TRBV6-5
J: TRBJ1-3
DNA: TGTGCCAGCGTCCGGGGAAACACCATATATTTT
CDR3: CASVRGNTIYF

size: NA
length: 14
D: NA
V: TRBV28
J: TRBJ1-1
DNA: TGTGCCAGCAGTTTAGGGACACCGAACACTGAAGCTTTCTTT
CDR3: CASSLGTPNTEAFF

size: NA
length: 15
D: NA
V: TRBV5-1
J: TRBJ1-1
DNA: TGCGCCAGCAGCTTGGGTTTAAGGACAGAGACCGAAGCTTTCTTT
CDR3: CASSLGLRTETEAFF

size: NA
length: 17
D: TRBD1
V: TRBV5-1
J: TRBJ2-2
DNA: TGCGCCAGCGGGACAGCCCCCCCCTTGGAACTAACCGGGGAGCTGTTTTTT
CDR3: CASGTAPPLELTGELFF

size: NA
length: 15
D: NA
V: TRBV19
J: TRBJ1-4
DNA: TGTGCCAGTAGTATAGGCAGACTTATTAATGAAAAACTGTTTTTT
CDR3: CASSIGRLINEKLFF

size: NA
length: 14
D: NA
V: TRBV6-5
J: TRBJ2-3
DNA: TGTGCCAGCACCCAAGGGGCAGGGGAAGATACGCAGTATTTT
CDR3: CASTQGAGEDTQYF

size: NA
length: 16
D: NA
V: TRBV7-9
J: TRBJ1-1
DNA: TGTGCCAGCAGCTCGACAGGCGCCGTCATGAACACTGAAGCTTTCTTT
CDR3: CASSSTGAVMNTEAFF

size: NA
length: 17
D: TRBD2
V: TRBV15
J: TRBJ2-7
DNA: TGTGCCACCAGCAGAGATTACGGGGCGGGAGGGAAATACGAGCAGTACTTC
CDR3: CATSRDYGAGGKYEQYF

size: NA
length: 18
D: NA
V: TRBV21-1
J: TRBJ1-5
DNA: TGTGCCAGCAGCAAAGTCGAGGGTAGCTCCGATAGCAATCAGCCCCAGCATTTT
CDR3: CASSKVEGSSDSNQPQHF

size: NA
length: 14
D: NA
V: TRBV27
J: TRBJ2-1
DNA: TGTGCCAGCAGTTTTGGGCTTTACAACAATGAGCAGTTCTTC
CDR3: CASSFGLYNNEQFF

size: once
length: 15
D: TRBD1
V: TRBV5-1
J: TRBJ2-7
DNA: TGCGCCAGCAGCCCCAGACAGGGTGTTTCCTACGAGCAGTACTTC
CDR3: CASSPRQGVSYEQYF

size: NA
length: 13
D: NA
V: TRBV28
J: TRBJ2-7
DNA: TGTGCCAGCAGTCCGACAGTCTCCTACGAGCAGTACTTC
CDR3: CASSPTVSYEQYF

size: NA
length: 14
D: TRBD1
V: TRBV28
J: TRBJ2-3
DNA: TGTGCCAGCAGTCCAGGGGGTCCCACAGATACGCAGTATTTT
CDR3: CASSPGGPTDTQYF